The T cell receptor beta chain described here comes from a study of blood T cell repertoires in COVID-19. Overall study context: The origin of the acute and convalescent COVID-19 samples was the United States, Italy and Spain.

By share of the sample, this clone is medium-sized (0.01 to 0.1%). The germline V gene encodes CDR1 LNHDA and CDR2 SQIVND (reference sequence). The CDR3 is made up of 14 amino acids. V gave up 7 bases and J gave up 2 bases, with 15 bases separating them. Some clones are missing from TCRdb's copy, which holds only in-frame ones; the method was immunoSEQ multiplex PCR. The sample gives about 98,000 clones, more than 75% of which show up once; roughly a tenth is in the top ten. Sequences were obtained from peripheral blood. The chain uses TRBV19 and TRBJ2-7; D is possibly TRBD2 (6 bases). The TCR comes from a man between 60 and 75 years old with active or convalescent COVID-19. CDR3 sequence: CASKPGLEAYEQYF. CDR3 DNA sequence: TGTGCCAGTAAACCGGGACTGGAGGCCTACGAGCAGTACTTC.